The 5 T cell receptor beta chains below were found in one sample sequenced in a study of T cells in Graves' hyperthyroidism and ophthalmopathy. The TCR beta CDR3 regions underwent amplification using RNA transcripts as the source. HTBI primers were used for first-round RT-PCR of the TCR CDR3. One entry per CDR3 protein results from TCRdb running MiXCR on the multiplex PCR reads. The sample shows about 640,000 distinct CDR3 sequences, about 45% of them seen only once. Material: peripheral blood or thyroid tissue (not recorded which). Source of these receptors: an adult man with Graves' disease, either hyperthyroidism or ophthalmopathy (not recorded which).

The rearrangement joins TRBV7-9 to TRBJ1-1; a weak D match, TRBD1 (5 bases). The CDR3 has 16 amino acids. The V gene lost 5 bases and the J gene lost 6 bases, with 22 bases spanning the gap. Looked up from germline, CDR1 is SEHNR and CDR2 is FQNEAQ (reference sequence). CDR3 coding DNA: TGTGCCAGCAGCCCCCGAGGGGATAGAGCGTTGCCTGAAGCTTTCTTT. Amino acid sequence: CASSPRGDRALPEAFF.

There are many counts of this clonotype. The chain combines TRBV10-2 with TRBJ1-6; the D gene is possibly TRBD1 (5 bases). Trimming took 2 bases from V and 0 from J, leaving 14 bases between them. This CDR3 has 18 amino acids. Germline CDR1 reads WSHSY; CDR2 reads SAAADI. The CDR3 spells CASSETGTSSSYNSPLHF. DNA of the CDR3: TGCGCCAGCAGTGAGACCGGGACCTCAAGCTCCTATAATTCACCCCTCCACTTT.

This clonotype was counted many times. V and J are TRBV29-1 and TRBJ1-2; TRBD1 matches at 7 bases. Losses at the gene ends were 6 bases for V and 3 bases for J; bases not matched to a gene: 7. The germline V gene encodes CDR1 SQVTM and CDR2 ANQGSEA. The CDR3 sequence is 13 residues long. This chain's CDR3 is CSVPLTGDYGYTF. In DNA, the CDR3 is TGCAGCGTGCCCCTCACAGGGGACTATGGCTACACCTTC. The full variable domain, completed using reference TRBV29-1 and TRBJ1-2, is SAVISQKPSRDICQRGTSLTIQCQVDSQVTMMFWYRQQPGQSLTLIATANQGSEATYESGFVIDKFPISRPNLTFSTLTVSNMSPEDSSIYLCSVPLTGDYGYTFGSGTRLTVV.

The CDR3 here is CASSSGGRINSPLHF. The CDR3 DNA reads TGTGCCAGCAGCTCCGGCGGGCGGATTAATTCACCCCTCCACTTT. V gene TRBV7-6 combines with J gene TRBJ1-6, with D uncertain. With 4 bases removed from V and 6 bases from J, the gap between germline ends came to 13 bases. The CDR3 spans 15 residues. CDR1 is SGHVS and CDR2 is FNYEAQ in the germline V gene.

This rearrangement joins TRBV7-2 to TRBJ2-2; 7 bases align to TRBD2. Germline lookup yields CDR1 SGHTA and CDR2 FQGNSA. This CDR3 region has 15 residues. Trimming removed 1 base from V and 7 bases from J; junction bases left unmatched: 6. The CDR3 nucleotides are TGTGCCAGCAGCTTAGGGGGGGGAGTTGACGGGGAGCTGTTTTTT. It yields the protein CASSLGGGVDGELFF.